The 6 T cell receptor beta chains given below trace back to one sample, sequenced in a study of T cell repertoires in cytomegalovirus infection. TCRdb redid the calling of the reads with MiXCR, one entry per CDR3 protein. The sample lists 100,000 to 150,000 distinct CDR3 sequences; about 31% were seen once. The antigens for these receptors are not known. This specimen was CD8+ T cells from cultured PBMCs, taken from culture after CMV antigen stimulation. These receptor sequences come from a human donor in good health (CMV status not recorded). Some clones in this sample may be carry-over from other donors' samples.

This clonotype was picked up a small number of times. V gene TRBV6-1 combines with J gene TRBJ2-7; 8 bases fit TRBD1. CDR3 length equals 16 residues. Per germline, CDR1 MNHNS and CDR2 SASEGT. Trimming took 4 bases from V and 0 from J; bases not matched to a gene: 8. CDR3 nucleotides: TGTGCCAGCAGTGTCACCGGGACAGGAAGCTCCTACGAGCAGTACTTC. As protein: CASSVTGTGSSYEQYF.

This clonotype turned up a few times. One end of the junction is discordant with germline, which a read error may explain. V is TRBV7-7 and J is TRBJ2-5, with TRBD2 identical over 7 bases. The CDR3 is 15 residues long. Germline loops: CDR1 SSHAT, CDR2 FNYEAQ (reference sequence). The CDR3 region is CASSSLTGGQETQYF. CDR3 coding DNA: TGTGCTAGCAGCTCGCTAACGGGGGGCCAAGAGACCCAGTACTTC.

The J gene is TRBJ2-3, the V gene TRBV11-1; TRBD2 aligns across 8 bases. Trimming cost V 5 bases and J 6 bases; bases outside gene matches: 13. Germline V gene data show CDR1 as SGHAT and CDR2 as FQDESV (reference sequence). The CDR3 extends over 16 amino acids. The CDR3 protein is CASSRGTRLTPDTQYF. The CDR3 nucleotides read TGTGCCAGCAGCCGCGGGACTAGACTCACCCCCGATACGCAGTATTTT. Combining the CDR3 with reference TRBV11-1 and TRBJ2-3 gives the whole variable domain EAEVAQSPRYKITEKSQAVAFWCDPISGHATLYWYRQILGQGPELLVQFQDESVVDDSQLPKDRFSAERLKGVDSTLKIQPAELGDSAMYLCASSRGTRLTPDTQYFGPGTRLTVL.

V gene TRBV4-1 combines with J gene TRBJ1-1; D is possibly TRBD1 (6 bases). Looked up from germline, CDR1 is MGHRA and CDR2 is YSYEKL. The CDR3 runs 15 residues. V lost 0 bases, J lost 4 bases, and 12 bases lay in between. The CDR3 loop reads CASSQEPGARTEAFF. CDR3 nucleotides: TGCGCCAGCAGCCAAGAACCAGGGGCTCGCACTGAAGCTTTCTTT.

This clonotype was seen a handful of times. This chain links TRBV5-6 with TRBJ2-1; D remains ambiguous. CDR3 length equals 14 residues. Between the trimmed V and J ends, which lost 2 bases and 8 bases, there was a span of 14 bases. Germline V gene lookup returns CDR1 SGHDT and CDR2 YYEEEE. The CDR3 DNA reads TGTGCCAGCAGCTTTACGGTACTGGTGGATGAGCAGTTCTTC. Protein: CASSFTVLVDEQFF.

In this sample, this clonotype turned up a few times. The chain employs TRBV2 and TRBJ2-7; 7 bases are shared with TRBD1. The CDR3 totals 15 residues. Germline CDR1 reads SNHLY; CDR2 reads FYNNEI. Trimming removed 0 bases from V and 6 bases from J; junction bases left unmatched: 8. This CDR3 is CASSEADREASEQYF. The DNA for the CDR3 is TGTGCCAGCAGTGAAGCTGACAGGGAAGCGAGCGAGCAGTACTTC.